The source of this T cell receptor (beta chain) is a study of cytomegalovirus exposure and HLA in healthy donors. While unrecorded immune exposures were likely, the donors were nominally healthy when sampled. Study findings and constraints: A later analysis, which compared TCR beta chains of equal frequency, found the HLA-associated ones more clonally expanded. Trimming of TCR beta V- and J-genes showed a link, identified in a later analysis, to a missense DCLRE1C variant. The only immune exposure information that was available was CMV serostatus.

V shed 8 bases and J shed 6 bases, with 8 bases lying between them. This CDR3 has 11 amino acids. Germline CDR1 reads SEHNR; CDR2 reads FQNEAQ (reference sequence). It was with 60 Vbeta and 13 Jbeta primers that the PCR ran. TCRdb's copy holds only in-frame clones and misses some; the assay was immunoSEQ multiplex PCR. Here the sample spans about 110,000 clones, 82% being singletons. Details on this clone: Antigen: not known.

The clonotype was recovered from a man aged 25-45 years in good health and CMV-seropositive. Source material: PBMCs. The chain employs TRBV7-9 and TRBJ2-1; D unclear. CDR3 protein: CASGRVNEQFF. The CDR3 region has the DNA TGTGCCAGCGGCCGGGTCAATGAGCAGTTCTTC. Supplemented by reference TRBV7-9 and TRBJ2-1, the full variable domain reads DTGVSQNPRHKITKRGQNVTFRCDPISEHNRLYWYRQTLGQGPEFLTYFQNEAQLEKSRLLSDRFSAERPKGSFSTLEIQRTEQGDSAMYLCASGRVNEQFFGPGTRLTVL.